This T cell receptor beta chain came from a study of cytomegalovirus exposure and HLA in healthy donors. The germline CDR1 and CDR2 sequences are SGHTA and FQGNSA. V lost 5 bases to trimming and J lost 0 bases; unmatched junction nucleotides: 4. This CDR3 contains 16 residues. The primer mix had 60 Vbeta and 13 Jbeta primers. Profiling relied on immunoSEQ multiplex PCR, and the TCRdb table lists in-frame clones only, not all of them. This sample has roughly 150,000 clones, with about three quarters found just once. The J gene is TRBJ2-6, the V gene TRBV7-2, with 7 bases fitting TRBD1. Sequenced input: PBMCs. This receptor was identified in a male donor in good health and CMV-seronegative. CDR3 protein: CASSIRTGSGANVLTF. CDR3 DNA: TGTGCCAGCAGCATAAGGACAGGCTCTGGGGCCAACGTCCTGACTTTC.